This T cell receptor (beta chain) was recorded in a study of blood T cell repertoires in COVID-19. Turning to the study itself: Samples representing acute and convalescent COVID-19 were sourced from the United States, Italy and Spain. In each case, the material was cDNA or gDNA derived from T cells, B-cell-depleted T cells, or PBMCs.

Data came from immunoSEQ multiplex PCR; TCRdb stores just in-frame clones and leaves some out. The sample contains around 150,000 clones, around 83% of which appear only once. V was trimmed by 3 bases and J by 0 bases, leaving 16 bases between them. The CDR3 has 16 amino acids. Germline V lookup: CDR1 DFQATT, CDR2 SNEGSKA (reference sequence). The chain couples TRBV20-1 to TRBJ2-3; D is undetermined. Material: peripheral blood. This receptor was obtained from a woman in her forties or fifties in a cohort sampled during active or convalescent COVID-19. The CDR3 protein is CSASSYSTGSTDTQYF. In DNA, the CDR3 is TGCAGTGCTAGTAGTTATTCGACCGGGAGCACAGATACGCAGTATTTT.